Listed here are 3 T cell receptor beta chains from one sample, sequenced in a study of blood T cell repertoires in COVID-19 (dated by TCRdb to the early 2020s). Libraries came from the immunoSEQ multiplex PCR assay. This immuneACCESS table, as held by TCRdb, lists in-frame sequences with V and J called but not all clones. Of the missing ones, under half trace to an unresolved V gene in checked studies; the others have no known cause. For this sample the table gives some 64,000 clones, of which about 66% were detected only once. In total, the top ten clones hold approximately 50% of the sample. The sequencing sample was made of PBMCs or T cells enriched from blood (not recorded which). These receptors were obtained from a woman between 55 and 75 years old who had been exposed to COVID-19.

V usage is TRBV28 and J usage is TRBJ1-2, with 7 bases fitting TRBD1. Losses at the gene ends were 4 bases for V and 2 bases for J; bases not matched to a gene: 7. The V gene's germline CDR1 is MDHEN and CDR2 SYDVKM. The CDR3 has 15 amino acids. DNA for the CDR3: TGTGCCAGCAGTTCTCCACAGGGGCGGAACTATGGCTACACCTTC. Residues: CASSSPQGRNYGYTF.

The chain has TRBV21-1 and TRBJ2-1; TRBD2 is taken as the D call from the table, unchecked against the DNA. TRBV21-1 is a listed pseudogene. There are 14 residues in the CDR3. The CDR3 sequence is CASGLGREGDEQFF. As DNA, the CDR3 is TGTGCCAGCGGTTTGGGGCGGGAGGGGGATGAGCAGTTCTTC.

This clone has a handful of counts. This chain links TRBV3-1 (or the pseudogene TRBV3-2) with TRBJ2-3; 10 positions agree with TRBD2. With 1 base clipped from V and 7 bases from J, the junction kept 5 bases outside the gene matches. The CDR3 totals 15 residues. Germline V gives CDR1 LGHDT, CDR2 YNNKEL (reference sequence). The CDR3 loop is CASSQAASGGHTQYF. The CDR3 DNA sequence: TGTGCCAGCAGCCAAGCGGCTAGCGGGGGACATACGCAGTATTTT.